Below are 29 T cell receptor beta chains sequenced from a single sample in a study of cytomegalovirus exposure and HLA in healthy donors. 60 Vbeta and 13 Jbeta primers were used in PCR. Using immunoSEQ multiplex PCR, the repertoire was profiled, and TCRdb retains in-frame clones only, with some absent. The table lists approximately 100,000 clones, about four fifths of them singletons. Sequencing was done on a sample of PBMCs. These receptors were obtained from a woman in her 40s in good health and CMV-seronegative.

This rearrangement joins TRBV18 to TRBJ2-1, with TRBD1 matching 8 bases. V lost 2 bases and J lost 3; bases outside the gene matches: 3. Looked up from germline, CDR1 is KGHSH and CDR2 is LQKENI. The CDR3 loop spans 15 amino acids. The CDR3 nucleotides are TGTGCCAGCTCACCATACGGGACAGGCTACAATGAGCAGTTCTTC. Its protein product is CASSPYGTGYNEQFF.

The V and J genes are TRBV2 and TRBJ2-5, with 7 bases fitting TRBD1. The V gene end was trimmed by 4 bases and the J gene end by 5 bases; junction bases not matched to a gene: 7. Germline V lookup: CDR1 SNHLY, CDR2 FYNNEI. This CDR3 comprises 14 residues. The CDR3 region has the DNA TGTGCCAGCAGTGTAAACAGGGGTGTGGAGACCCAGTACTTC. Translation: CASSVNRGVETQYF. Full variable domain (remainder filled in from reference TRBV2 and TRBJ2-5): EPEVTQTPSHQVTQMGQEVILRCVPISNHLYFYWYRQILGQKVEFLVSFYNNEISEKSEIFDDQFSVERPDGSNFTLKIRSTKLEDSAMYFCASSVNRGVETQYFGPGTRLLVL.

The chain's CDR3 is CASGLGGGNTGELFF. Written as DNA, the CDR3 is TGTGCTAGTGGTTTGGGCGGGGGGAACACCGGGGAGCTGTTTTTT. The chain carries TRBV12-5 and TRBJ2-2, with 7 bases that match TRBD2. The germline V gene encodes CDR1 LGHNT and CDR2 FRNRAP. The CDR3 spans 15 residues. The V gene end was trimmed by 1 base and the J gene end by 1 base; junction bases not matched to a gene: 0.

This rearrangement joins TRBV7-6 to TRBJ2-5; D remains ambiguous. Germline V CDR1 and CDR2: SGHVS, FNYEAQ. Trimming cost V 5 bases and J 2 bases, with 12 bases left between them. The CDR3 spans 14 residues. CDR3 nucleotides: TGTGCCAGCAGCCCAACCAAGACTCAAGAGACCCAGTACTTC. It specifies CASSPTKTQETQYF.

This clone was detected only a few times. The CDR3 DNA follows: TGTGCCAGCAGCCCTAGAACGGGGGTGGGCAATCAGCCCCAGCATTTT. Protein: CASSPRTGVGNQPQHF. The chain carries TRBV7-2 and TRBJ1-5; TRBD1 is a possible D gene (5 bases). This CDR3 is built from 16 residues. The ends were cut back, 5 bases at V and 2 bases at J, with 16 bases in the middle. CDR1 SGHTA and CDR2 FQGNSA come from the germline V gene.

V gene TRBV25-1 combines with J gene TRBJ2-7, with 14 bases identical to TRBD2. The length of the CDR3 is 13 residues. The J segment lost 9 bases and the V segment lost 6 bases, leaving 4 bases of the junction unmatched. Per the germline V gene, CDR1 is MGHDK and CDR2 is SYGVNS. CDR3 in amino acids: CASRGTSGGGQYF. The CDR3, as DNA: TGTGCCAGCAGGGGGACTAGCGGGGGAGGGCAGTACTTC.

This chain links TRBV9 with TRBJ1-6, with D uncertain. V was shortened by 0 bases and J by 9 bases, with 13 bases between the two germline ends. Germline-derived CDR1 and CDR2 are SGDLS and YYNGEE. The CDR3 contains 15 residues. The CDR3 DNA is TGTGCCAGCAGCGTAGATGGTTTGGAGACTTCACCCCTCCACTTT. Protein: CASSVDGLETSPLHF.

Remarks on this clone: Sequence at one end of the junction differs from germline and may be a read error. In the same sample, other DNA sequences code for this CDR3. The rearrangement links TRBV5-1 to TRBJ2-5, with a possible D match to TRBD2 (5 bases). Germline V gene sequence: CDR1 SGHRS, CDR2 YFSETQ. The CDR3 has 16 amino acids. The CDR3 reads CASSLAMDGNQETQYF. CDR3 sequence (DNA): TGCGCCAGCAGCTTGGCCATGGACGGGAACCAGGAGACCCAGTACTTC.

J is TRBJ2-6 and V is TRBV28, with D tentatively TRBD1 (5 bases). Germline CDR1 is MDHEN and CDR2 is SYDVKM. The CDR3 is 17 residues long. Trimming stripped 5 bases from V and 4 bases from J, with 18 bases between. In DNA form, the CDR3 reads TGTGCCAGCAGTAGCAGGGTTTCTCAGTGGGGGGCCAACGTCCTGACTTTC. It specifies CASSSRVSQWGANVLTF.

The chain combines TRBV13 with TRBJ1-1, with 10 nucleotides matching TRBD1. There are 14 residues in the CDR3. Germline V gene sequence: CDR1 PRHDT, CDR2 FYEKMQ (reference sequence). The ends lost 5 bases at V and 6 bases at J; junction bases unmatched: 6. CDR3 region: CASSPGTGVSEAFF. CDR3 sequence (DNA): TGTGCCAGCAGCCCCGGGACAGGGGTTTCTGAAGCTTTCTTT.

This clone was counted a single time. The chain is built from TRBV27 and TRBJ2-5, with 7 bases lining up with TRBD2. Trimming removed 5 bases from V and 3 bases from J; junction bases left unmatched: 9. Germline values: CDR1 MNHEY, CDR2 SMNVEV (reference sequence). The CDR3 runs 15 residues. This chain's CDR3 is CASSPLPGLKETQYF. CDR3 nucleotide sequence: TGTGCCAGCAGTCCGCTCCCGGGACTAAAAGAGACCCAGTACTTC.

This sequence joins TRBV7-9 and TRBJ2-3; a possible D gene is TRBD2 (5 bases). The germline V and J ends were trimmed by 3 bases and 3 bases, with 10 bases remaining between them. This CDR3 comprises 14 residues. CDR1 and CDR2 from the germline V gene are SEHNR and FQNEAQ (reference sequence). CDR3 sequence reads: CASSFSGVTDTQYF. The CDR3 nucleotides read TGTGCCAGCAGCTTTTCCGGGGTTACAGATACGCAGTATTTT.

This clone showed up just a few times. This chain joins TRBV19 and TRBJ1-1; 10 bases map to TRBD1. V shed 7 bases, J shed 5 bases, and the junction held 4 bases outside the gene matches. The CDR3 covers 13 residues. Per germline, CDR1 LNHDA and CDR2 SQIVND (reference sequence). The CDR3: CASKGQGVTEAFF. Here the CDR3 DNA reads TGTGCCAGTAAAGGACAGGGGGTGACTGAAGCTTTCTTT.

The chain is built from TRBV27 and TRBJ2-7; D is possibly TRBD2 (6 bases). Germline values: CDR1 MNHEY, CDR2 SMNVEV (reference sequence). There are 16 residues in the CDR3. V dropped 2 bases and J dropped 0 bases, with 14 bases sitting between them. The CDR3 region has the DNA TGTGCCAGCAGTTTAGGGAGGCCAGGGCACTCCTACGAGCAGTACTTC. Residues: CASSLGRPGHSYEQYF.

V gene TRBV30 combines with J gene TRBJ2-7; D is perhaps TRBD1 (8 bases). The CDR3 sequence is 15 residues long. Looked up from germline, CDR1 is GTSNPN and CDR2 is SVGIG (reference sequence). Between the trimmed V and J ends, which lost 2 bases and 3 bases, there was a span of 17 bases. CDR3 in DNA: TGTGCCTGGAGTTTCGGGAGGACAGGGAGCTACGAGCAGTACTTC. This encodes CAWSFGRTGSYEQYF.

The chain links TRBV9 to TRBJ1-4; the D gene is possibly TRBD1 (5 bases). The germline V and J ends were trimmed by 0 bases and 5 bases, with 11 bases remaining between them. Looked up from germline, CDR1 is SGDLS and CDR2 is YYNGEE. The CDR3 sequence is 15 residues long. CDR3 in amino acids: CASSVALGGNEKLFF. CDR3 coding DNA: TGTGCCAGCAGCGTAGCGTTGGGGGGGAATGAAAAACTGTTTTTT.

V and J are TRBV11-1 and TRBJ1-3; 7 bases align to TRBD1. The CDR3 length is 15 residues. The ends lost 5 bases at V and 1 base at J; junction bases unmatched: 5. Per the germline V gene, CDR1 is SGHAT and CDR2 is FQDESV (reference sequence). The CDR3 reads CASSPGTASGNTIYF. The CDR3 nucleotides are TGTGCCAGCAGCCCAGGGACAGCTTCTGGAAACACCATATATTTT.

The table lists this clone with a few counts. This chain links TRBV7-8 with TRBJ1-3; 7 nucleotides line up with TRBD1. J was trimmed by 0 bases and V by 2 bases; bases with no gene match: 19. The CDR3 totals 21 residues. CDR1 is SGHVS and CDR2 is FQNEAQ in the germline V gene. The CDR3 nucleotides are TGTGCCAGCAGCTTAAGGGGGAGACAGGGACGACTAGGTGTCTCTGGAAACACCATATATTTT. Protein sequence: CASSLRGRQGRLGVSGNTIYF. Based on the CDR3 plus reference TRBV7-8 and TRBJ1-3, the full variable domain is GAGVSQSPRYKVAKRGQDVALRCDPISGHVSLFWYQQALGQGPEFLTYFQNEAQLDKSGLPSDRFFAERPEGSVSTLKIQRTQQEDSAVYLCASSLRGRQGRLGVSGNTIYFGEGSWLTVV.

The chain employs TRBV28 and TRBJ1-6, with a weak D call TRBD1 (6 bases). The ends were cut back, 3 bases at V and 13 bases at J, with 13 bases in the middle. Germline loops: CDR1 MDHEN, CDR2 SYDVKM. The CDR3 has 13 amino acids. The CDR3 DNA reads as TGTGCCAGCAGTTTCAGGGGTTTGGGGCCCCTCCACTTT. As protein: CASSFRGLGPLHF.

This chain links TRBV12-2 with TRBJ2-7; the D segment call TRBD1 is taken from the table without a DNA check. TRBV12-2 is a known pseudogene. The CDR3 sequence is 15 residues long. The CDR3 protein is CASRPQRHRGYEQYF. CDR3 nucleotides: TGTGCAAGTCGCCCTCAGCGCCACAGGGGCTACGAGCAGTACTTC.

This clone was detected a few times. This chain connects TRBV28 to TRBJ2-3; no definite D call. This CDR3 comprises 12 residues. Germline values: CDR1 MDHEN, CDR2 SYDVKM. V lost 5 bases to trimming and J lost 7 bases, with 10 bases between them. CDR3 coding DNA: TGTGCCAGCAGTCGTCGGTTGAATACGCAGTATTTT. It yields the protein CASSRRLNTQYF.

The rearrangement joins TRBV27 to TRBJ1-5; 7 nucleotides line up with TRBD1. V gave up 4 bases and J gave up 1 base; unmatched junction bases: 22. The V gene's germline CDR1 is MNHEY and CDR2 SMNVEV (reference sequence). The CDR3 extends over 21 amino acids. CDR3 sequence (DNA): TGTGCCAGCAGTTCCATAAGTATCTCCACAGGGGTAGCGGGAAGCAATCAGCCCCAGCATTTT. Protein sequence: CASSSISISTGVAGSNQPQHF.

The V call is TRBV7-6, the J call TRBJ1-1; D unresolved. CDR1 is SGHVS and CDR2 is FNYEAQ in the germline V gene. The length of the CDR3 is 16 residues. V dropped 1 base and J dropped 0 bases, with 12 bases sitting between them. CDR3 bases: TGTGCCAGCAGCTTAGGAGTCTCCTCATTGAACACTGAAGCTTTCTTT. Translated, it gives CASSLGVSSLNTEAFF.

The CDR3 DNA reads TGTGCCAGCGCTTCACTGGGACTAGCAGGTTATGAGCAGTTCTTC. Amino acids: CASASLGLAGYEQFF. The chain joins TRBV27 to TRBJ2-1; 9 nucleotides agree with TRBD2. The ends lost 8 bases at V and 8 bases at J; junction bases unmatched: 13. The CDR3 is 15 residues long. Germline V gene lookup returns CDR1 MNHEY and CDR2 SMNVEV (reference sequence).

The chain combines TRBV9 with TRBJ1-5; D not resolved. Trimming took 0 bases from V and 4 from J, leaving 8 bases between them. Looked up from germline, CDR1 is SGDLS and CDR2 is YYNGEE. The CDR3 is 14 residues long. The CDR3 DNA follows: TGTGCCAGCAGCGTAGAGCCCGGGAATCAGCCCCAGCATTTT. Translating it yields CASSVEPGNQPQHF.

The rearrangement links TRBV1 to TRBJ2-7; TRBD2 was called by the table and not checked on the DNA. TRBV1 is listed as a pseudogene. The CDR3 spans 15 residues. The DNA of the CDR3 is TGCACCAGCAGGAAACTAGCGGGAGGGTTCTACGAGCAGTACTTC. Translating gives CTSRKLAGGFYEQYF.

J is TRBJ2-5 and V is TRBV27; a weak D match, TRBD1 (5 bases). V gave up 5 bases and J gave up 1 base, with 11 bases separating them. The CDR3 loop spans 14 amino acids. The V gene's germline CDR1 is MNHEY and CDR2 SMNVEV (reference sequence). The CDR3 spells CASSPWGSQETQYF. The CDR3 DNA follows: TGTGCCAGCAGTCCCTGGGGCAGCCAAGAGACCCAGTACTTC.

J is TRBJ2-3 and V is TRBV28; 7 nucleotides match TRBD1. After removal of 2 bases from V and 5 bases from J, the junction contained 4 bases not matched to a gene. The length of the CDR3 is 14 residues. Looked up from germline, CDR1 is MDHEN and CDR2 is SYDVKM. CDR3 sequence (DNA): TGTGCCAGCAGTTTAGGACAGGTTTTAGATACGCAGTATTTT. This encodes CASSLGQVLDTQYF.

This chain links TRBV9 with TRBJ2-1, with D tentatively TRBD1 (6 bases). V dropped 3 bases and J dropped 7 bases, with 14 bases sitting between them. The CDR3 length is 14 residues. CDR1 and CDR2 (germline): SGDLS, YYNGEE. This chain's CDR3 is CASSAADSLNEQFF. DNA for the CDR3: TGTGCCAGCAGCGCCGCGGACAGCCTAAATGAGCAGTTCTTC. Supplemented by reference TRBV9 and TRBJ2-1, the full variable domain reads DSGVTQTPKHLITATGQRVTLRCSPRSGDLSVYWYQQSLDQGLQFLIQYYNGEERAKGNILERFSAQQFPDLHSELNLSSLELGDSALYFCASSAADSLNEQFFGPGTRLTVL.